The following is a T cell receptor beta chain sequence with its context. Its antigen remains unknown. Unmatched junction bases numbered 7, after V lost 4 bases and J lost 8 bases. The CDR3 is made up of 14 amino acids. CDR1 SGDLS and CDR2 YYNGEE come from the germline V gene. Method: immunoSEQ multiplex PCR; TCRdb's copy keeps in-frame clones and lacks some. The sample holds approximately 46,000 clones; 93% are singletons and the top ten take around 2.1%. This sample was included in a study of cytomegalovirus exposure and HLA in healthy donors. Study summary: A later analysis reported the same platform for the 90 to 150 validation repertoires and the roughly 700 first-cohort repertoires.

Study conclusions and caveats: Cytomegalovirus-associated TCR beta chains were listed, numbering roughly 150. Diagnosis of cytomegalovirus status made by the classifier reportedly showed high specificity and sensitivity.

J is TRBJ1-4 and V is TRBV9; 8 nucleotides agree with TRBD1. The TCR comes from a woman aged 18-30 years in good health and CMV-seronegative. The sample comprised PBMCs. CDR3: CASSLEGTGEKLFF. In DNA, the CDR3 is TGTGCCAGCAGCCTAGAGGGGACAGGCGAAAAACTGTTTTTT. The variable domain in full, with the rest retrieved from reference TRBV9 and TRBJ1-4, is DSGVTQTPKHLITATGQRVTLRCSPRSGDLSVYWYQQSLDQGLQFLIQYYNGEERAKGNILERFSAQQFPDLHSELNLSSLELGDSALYFCASSLEGTGEKLFFGSGTQLSVL.